The clone carrying this TCR beta chain was observed a few times. This entry comes from a study of blood T cells in healthy people across ages. The CDR3 length is 14 residues. The V gene's germline CDR1 is ENHRY and CDR2 SYGVKD. Trimming cost V 4 bases and J 0 bases, with 6 bases left between them. Then a second PCR, running about 6 to 12 cycles, was carried out with a sample-barcoded 5' primer and a J-beta primer mix. MiXCR, run by TCRdb on the 5' RACE reads, gives a single entry per CDR3 protein. The top ten clones hold roughly 3.1% of a sample with approximately 780,000 distinct CDR3 sequences, around 25% of them seen once. The same data also went into a second study, on T cells of mothers and their children.

The chain employs TRBV10-3 and TRBJ1-4; D call uncertain. The sequenced sample was blood. The source of this sequence is a boy between 5 and 17 years old in good health. The CDR3 DNA sequence: TGTGCCATCAGTGGGACGGCAACTAATGAAAAACTGTTTTTT. Its protein product is CAISGTATNEKLFF.